The 19 T cell receptor beta chains presented below share a single source sample, sequenced in a study of molecular identifiers for immune sequencing clone quantification. Each CDR3 protein is one row after TCRdb ran MiXCR on the PCR reads. The sample yields 490,000 or so distinct CDR3 sequences, around 21% seen once. Source material: naive CD8+ T cells from blood, with Jurkat cell RNA spiked in. The subset here: FACS-sorted CD8+CD4-CCR7+CD45RA+ naive T cells. The receptors here all came from a human donor in good health. Some libraries in this study had Jurkat cell RNA spiked in.

The table lists this clonotype with a few counts. CDR3 coding DNA: TGTGCCAGCAGCCTAGGGAGCGGGAGCGGGTCGGGAGATACGCAGTATTTT. It yields the protein CASSLGSGSGSGDTQYF. V is TRBV28 and J is TRBJ2-3, with 8 bases fitting TRBD2. Germline loops: CDR1 MDHEN, CDR2 SYDVKM. The trim removed 6 bases at V and 5 bases at J, leaving 16 bases unmatched. The CDR3 loop spans 17 amino acids.

This clonotype was counted many times. This rearrangement joins TRBV19 to TRBJ2-5; 7 positions match TRBD1. Per the germline V gene, CDR1 is LNHDA and CDR2 is SQIVND (reference sequence). The V and J ends lost 8 bases and 2 bases, in that order; junction bases with no gene match: 14. The CDR3 is 16 residues long. The CDR3 protein is CASAPRREDRQETQYF. CDR3 nucleotides: TGTGCCAGTGCCCCTCGACGAGAGGACAGGCAAGAGACCCAGTACTTC.

This clonotype was observed many times. The CDR3 region is CASSFGREVPEQYF. The CDR3 bases are TGTGCCAGCAGTTTTGGGCGGGAGGTTCCCGAGCAGTACTTC. The genes are TRBV27 and TRBJ2-7, with 8 bases aligning to TRBD2. The CDR3 sequence is 14 residues long. V gave up 3 bases and J gave up 6 bases; unmatched junction bases: 7. Germline V gene lookup returns CDR1 MNHEY and CDR2 SMNVEV (reference sequence).

Many counts were recorded for this clonotype. The chain is built from TRBV28 and TRBJ1-5, with D perhaps TRBD1 (5 bases). Germline CDR1 MDHEN, CDR2 SYDVKM. The CDR3 runs to 14 residues. Trimming shortened V by 6 bases and J by 6 bases, and 15 bases separated the two germline ends. The CDR3 loop reads CASRGTGVSQPQHF. The CDR3 coding sequence is TGTGCCAGCAGGGGGACGGGGGTTTCTCAGCCCCAGCATTTT.

In the case of this clonotype: One junction end disagrees with the germline gene, perhaps due to a read error. The chain carries TRBV20-1 and TRBJ2-1, with 14 nucleotides matching TRBD2. The CDR3 loop spans 15 amino acids. The germline V gene has CDR1 DFQATT and CDR2 SNEGSKA (reference sequence). For the CDR3, the DNA is TGCAGTGCTCTACCTCGGACTAGCGGGGGGCCGGAGCATGTCTTC. Translating it yields CSALPRTSGGPEHVF.

About this clonotype itself: Since a much larger clone is just one base distant, this may be a read error. This chain links TRBV4-3 with TRBJ2-1, with D uncertain. The germline V gene has CDR1 LGHNA and CDR2 YSLEER. The CDR3 is made up of 14 amino acids. CDR3 in amino acids: CASSQETGTNEQLF. DNA of the CDR3: TGCGCCAGCAGCCAAGAGACGGGCACCAATGAGCAGCTCTTC.

This clonotype came up many times. V usage is TRBV7-6 and J usage is TRBJ2-5; a weak D match, TRBD1 (6 bases). The germline V and J ends were trimmed by 5 bases and 5 bases, with 15 bases remaining between them. The germline gives CDR1 SGHVS, CDR2 FNYEAQ. The CDR3 is 14 residues long. CDR3 loop: CASSLVDSRETQYF. DNA of the CDR3: TGTGCCAGCAGCCTTGTGGACAGTCGGGAGACCCAGTACTTC.

This clonotype was counted a few times. DNA of the CDR3: TGCGCCAGCAGCTGGACAGGGGGCGTGATCACCGGGGAGCTGTTTTTT. It encodes CASSWTGGVITGELFF. The chain links TRBV5-1 to TRBJ2-2; 11 bases match TRBD1. V trimming: 3 bases; J trimming: 4 bases; junction bases outside the gene matches: 5. CDR3 size: 16 residues. CDR1 and CDR2 from the germline V gene are SGHRS and YFSETQ.

This clonotype came up many times. V usage is TRBV7-9 and J usage is TRBJ2-7; D gene unclear. Trimming left V 1 base short and J 3 bases short, with 4 bases between. The germline gives CDR1 SEHNR, CDR2 FQNEAQ (reference sequence). The CDR3 covers 12 residues. CDR3 loop: CASSLGVYEQYF. CDR3 sequence (DNA): TGTGCCAGCAGCTTAGGGGTCTACGAGCAGTACTTC. Full variable domain (missing parts from reference TRBV7-9 and TRBJ2-7): DTGVSQNPRHKITKRGQNVTFRCDPISEHNRLYWYRQTLGQGPEFLTYFQNEAQLEKSRLLSDRFSAERPKGSFSTLEIQRTEQGDSAMYLCASSLGVYEQYFGPGTRLTVT.

This rearrangement joins TRBV7-9 to TRBJ2-7; 8 nucleotides agree with TRBD1. Per germline, CDR1 SEHNR and CDR2 FQNEAQ (reference sequence). CDR3 size: 13 residues. The V and J ends lost 7 bases and 5 bases, in that order; junction bases with no gene match: 7. DNA for the CDR3: TGTGCCAGCACCGGACAGGGCCCCAACGAGCAGTACTTC. Translation gives CASTGQGPNEQYF.

In its sample, this clonotype was seen many times. The rearrangement uses TRBV6-2 or TRBV6-3 and TRBJ2-7; TRBD2 is a possible D gene (6 bases). The germline V and J ends were trimmed by 5 bases and 6 bases, with 14 bases remaining between them. CDR3 length equals 13 residues. Looked up from germline, CDR1 is MNHEY and CDR2 is SVGEGT. The CDR3 region has the DNA TGTGCCAGCAGTCGTGTACTGGGAGGCGAGCAGTACTTC. Its protein product is CASSRVLGGEQYF.

There are many counts of this clonotype. V is TRBV18 and J is TRBJ2-6; D not certain. V lost 3 bases and J 5 bases, leaving 17 bases between the germline ends. Germline V gene data show CDR1 as KGHSH and CDR2 as LQKENI. This CDR3 contains 17 residues. The CDR3 DNA reads as TGTGCCAGCTCACCTCAGGCACAGAGTGAGTGGGCCAACGTCCTGACTTTC. It encodes CASSPQAQSEWANVLTF. Full variable domain (missing parts from reference TRBV18 and TRBJ2-6): NAGVMQNPRHLVRRRGQEARLRCSPMKGHSHVYWYRQLPEEGLKFMVYLQKENIIDESGMPKERFSAEFPKEGPSILRIQQVVRGDSAAYFCASSPQAQSEWANVLTFGAGSRLTVL.

Comments on this clonotype: One junction end does not reproduce the germline sequence, and a read error may be involved. The V and J genes are TRBV3-1 and TRBJ1-1; TRBD1 is a possible D gene (5 bases). CDR1 and CDR2 from the germline V gene are LGHDT and YNNKEL (reference sequence). The CDR3 totals 12 residues. The CDR3 loop reads CASSLGGTEASF. CDR3 bases: TGTGCCAGCAGCCTGGGGGGGACTGAAGCTTCCTTT.

The V and J genes are TRBV4-1 and TRBJ1-2; D not resolved. Germline V CDR1 and CDR2: MGHRA, YSYEKL. The CDR3 length is 15 residues. Trimming stripped 0 bases from V and 4 bases from J, with 12 bases between. In DNA form, the CDR3 reads TGCGCCAGCAGCCAAGAATCCTACTTAATCTATGGCTACACCTTC. Protein product: CASSQESYLIYGYTF.

In this sample, this clonotype turned up many times. J is TRBJ2-7 and V is TRBV7-2; 7 bases are a match to TRBD1. The V gene's germline CDR1 is SGHTA and CDR2 FQGNSA. The CDR3 sequence is 14 residues long. The ends lost 5 bases at V and 7 bases at J; junction bases unmatched: 11. The CDR3 DNA sequence: TGTGCCAGCAGCCAAATCGGACAGGCCGGGGAGCAGTACTTC. It translates to CASSQIGQAGEQYF.

This clonotype was seen a handful of times. The rearrangement joins TRBV27 to TRBJ1-5; tentative D call: TRBD1 (5 bases). This CDR3 has 14 amino acids. V was shortened by 2 bases and J by 6 bases, with 11 bases between the two germline ends. Germline CDR1 MNHEY, CDR2 SMNVEV (reference sequence). CDR3 in DNA: TGTGCCAGCAGTTTAGGGGGGGTCACTCAGCCCCAGCATTTT. It encodes CASSLGGVTQPQHF.

In this sample, this clonotype turned up a few times. The chain recombines TRBV6-2 or TRBV6-3 with TRBJ1-5; D call uncertain. The CDR3 runs to 14 residues. Germline values: CDR1 MNHEY, CDR2 SVGEGT. V was shortened by 8 bases and J by 0 bases, with 11 bases between the two germline ends. CDR3 DNA sequence: TGTGCCAGCCAGGTGGTCAATAGCAATCAGCCCCAGCATTTT. Protein: CASQVVNSNQPQHF.

This chain links TRBV20-1 with TRBJ1-1; D may be TRBD1 (5 bases). CDR1 is DFQATT and CDR2 is SNEGSKA in the germline V gene (reference sequence). V was clipped by 4 bases and J by 1 base, with 16 bases between them. The CDR3 extends over 15 amino acids. The CDR3 nucleotides read TGCAGTGCTATCCAGGGAAGTAGGAGGAACACTGAAGCTTTCTTT. It is translated as CSAIQGSRRNTEAFF.

The sample holds a few counts of this clonotype. The V and J genes are TRBV5-4 and TRBJ2-3; D is ambiguous. There are 14 residues in the CDR3. The germline V and J ends were trimmed by 0 bases and 7 bases, with 12 bases remaining between them. Looked up from germline, CDR1 is SGHNT and CDR2 is YYREEE (reference sequence). DNA for the CDR3: TGTGCCAGCAGCTTGGCTATTTCGGTTTATACGCAGTATTTT. Residues: CASSLAISVYTQYF.